This T cell receptor beta chain was sequenced in a study of cytomegalovirus exposure and HLA in healthy donors. Between the trimmed V and J ends, which lost 2 bases and 1 base, there was a span of 13 bases. The CDR3 is 16 amino acids. CDR1 SGDLS and CDR2 YYNGEE come from the germline V gene. A multiplex PCR was run with 60 Vbeta primers and 13 Jbeta primers. Produced via immunoSEQ multiplex PCR; TCRdb's table is partial and in-frame only. The sample holds around 97,000 clones, roughly 77% seen once. Sequenced input: PBMCs. V and J are TRBV9 and TRBJ1-5; TRBD1 is a possible D gene (6 bases). The sequence was collected from a young woman in good health and CMV-seropositive. The CDR3 DNA follows: TGTGCCAGCAGCGTTGTGGGGGCGACGAGCAATCAGCCCCAGCATTTT. Translated, it gives CASSVVGATSNQPQHF.